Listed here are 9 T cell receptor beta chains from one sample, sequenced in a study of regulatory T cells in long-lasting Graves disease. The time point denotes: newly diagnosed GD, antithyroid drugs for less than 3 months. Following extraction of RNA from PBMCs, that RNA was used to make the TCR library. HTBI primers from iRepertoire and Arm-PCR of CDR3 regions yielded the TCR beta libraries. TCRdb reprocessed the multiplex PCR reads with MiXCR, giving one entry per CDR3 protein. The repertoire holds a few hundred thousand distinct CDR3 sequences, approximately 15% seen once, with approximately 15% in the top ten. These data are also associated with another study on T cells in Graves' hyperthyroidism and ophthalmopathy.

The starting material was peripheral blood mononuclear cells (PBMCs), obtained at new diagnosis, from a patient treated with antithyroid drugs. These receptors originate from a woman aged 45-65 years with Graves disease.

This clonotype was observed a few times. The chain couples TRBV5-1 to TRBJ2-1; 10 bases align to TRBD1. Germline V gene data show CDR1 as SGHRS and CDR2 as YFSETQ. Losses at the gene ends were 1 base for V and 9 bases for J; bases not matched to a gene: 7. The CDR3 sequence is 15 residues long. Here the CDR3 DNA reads TGCGCCAGCAGCTTGTTCGACAGGGGGCTTAGTGAGCAGTTCTTC. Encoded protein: CASSLFDRGLSEQFF.

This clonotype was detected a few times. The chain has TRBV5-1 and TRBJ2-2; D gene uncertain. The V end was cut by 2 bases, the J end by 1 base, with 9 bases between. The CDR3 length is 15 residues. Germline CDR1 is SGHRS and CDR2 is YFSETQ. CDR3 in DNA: TGCGCCAGCAGCTTCGGGTTCGGGAACACCGGGGAGCTGTTTTTT. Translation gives CASSFGFGNTGELFF.

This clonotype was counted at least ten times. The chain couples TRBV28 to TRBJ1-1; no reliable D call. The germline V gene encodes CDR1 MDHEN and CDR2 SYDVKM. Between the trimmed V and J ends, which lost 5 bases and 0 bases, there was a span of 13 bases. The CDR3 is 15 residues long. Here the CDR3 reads CASSPVWGLNTEAFF. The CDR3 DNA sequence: TGTGCCAGCAGTCCGGTTTGGGGATTGAACACTGAAGCTTTCTTT.

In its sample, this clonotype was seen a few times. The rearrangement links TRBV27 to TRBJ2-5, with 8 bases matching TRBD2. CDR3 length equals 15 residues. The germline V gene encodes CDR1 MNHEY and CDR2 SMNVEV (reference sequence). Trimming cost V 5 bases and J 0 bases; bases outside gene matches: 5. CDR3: CASSQTSVNQETQYF. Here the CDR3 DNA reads TGTGCCAGCAGTCAGACTAGCGTAAACCAAGAGACCCAGTACTTC.

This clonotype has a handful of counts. The CDR3 DNA sequence: TGTGCCAGCAGTTTATCGGGGGATAATTCACCCCTCCACTTT. It yields the protein CASSLSGDNSPLHF. V usage is TRBV27 and J usage is TRBJ1-6, with a weak D call TRBD1 (5 bases). Germline V lookup: CDR1 MNHEY, CDR2 SMNVEV (reference sequence). There are 14 residues in the CDR3. Trimming pared 0 bases from V and 5 bases from J, leaving 5 bases between.

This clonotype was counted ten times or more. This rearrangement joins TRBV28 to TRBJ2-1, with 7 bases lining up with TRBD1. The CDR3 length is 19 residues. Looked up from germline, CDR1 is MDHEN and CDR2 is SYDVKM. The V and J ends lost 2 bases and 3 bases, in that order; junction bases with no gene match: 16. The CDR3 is CASSLRAGGPPSIYNEQFF. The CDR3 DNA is TGTGCCAGCAGTTTAAGGGCAGGGGGTCCCCCCTCTATCTACAATGAGCAGTTCTTC.

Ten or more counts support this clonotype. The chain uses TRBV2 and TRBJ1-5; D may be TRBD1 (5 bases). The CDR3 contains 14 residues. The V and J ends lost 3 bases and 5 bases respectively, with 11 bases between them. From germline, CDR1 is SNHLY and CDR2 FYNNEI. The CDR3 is CASSEQGSYQPQHF. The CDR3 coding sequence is TGTGCCAGCAGTGAGCAGGGCAGCTATCAGCCCCAGCATTTT.

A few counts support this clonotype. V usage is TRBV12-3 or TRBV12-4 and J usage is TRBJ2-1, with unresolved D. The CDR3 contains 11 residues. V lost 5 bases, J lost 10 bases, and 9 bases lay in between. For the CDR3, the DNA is TGTGCCAGCAGTCTTCAGGAAGAGCAGTTCTTC. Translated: CASSLQEEQFF.

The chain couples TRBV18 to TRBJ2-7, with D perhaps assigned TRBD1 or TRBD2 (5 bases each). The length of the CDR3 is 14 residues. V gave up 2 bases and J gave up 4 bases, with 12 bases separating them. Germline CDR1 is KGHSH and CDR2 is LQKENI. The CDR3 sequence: CASSPGGVTYEQYF. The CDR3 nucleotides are TGTGCCAGCTCACCAGGGGGAGTTACTTACGAGCAGTACTTC.